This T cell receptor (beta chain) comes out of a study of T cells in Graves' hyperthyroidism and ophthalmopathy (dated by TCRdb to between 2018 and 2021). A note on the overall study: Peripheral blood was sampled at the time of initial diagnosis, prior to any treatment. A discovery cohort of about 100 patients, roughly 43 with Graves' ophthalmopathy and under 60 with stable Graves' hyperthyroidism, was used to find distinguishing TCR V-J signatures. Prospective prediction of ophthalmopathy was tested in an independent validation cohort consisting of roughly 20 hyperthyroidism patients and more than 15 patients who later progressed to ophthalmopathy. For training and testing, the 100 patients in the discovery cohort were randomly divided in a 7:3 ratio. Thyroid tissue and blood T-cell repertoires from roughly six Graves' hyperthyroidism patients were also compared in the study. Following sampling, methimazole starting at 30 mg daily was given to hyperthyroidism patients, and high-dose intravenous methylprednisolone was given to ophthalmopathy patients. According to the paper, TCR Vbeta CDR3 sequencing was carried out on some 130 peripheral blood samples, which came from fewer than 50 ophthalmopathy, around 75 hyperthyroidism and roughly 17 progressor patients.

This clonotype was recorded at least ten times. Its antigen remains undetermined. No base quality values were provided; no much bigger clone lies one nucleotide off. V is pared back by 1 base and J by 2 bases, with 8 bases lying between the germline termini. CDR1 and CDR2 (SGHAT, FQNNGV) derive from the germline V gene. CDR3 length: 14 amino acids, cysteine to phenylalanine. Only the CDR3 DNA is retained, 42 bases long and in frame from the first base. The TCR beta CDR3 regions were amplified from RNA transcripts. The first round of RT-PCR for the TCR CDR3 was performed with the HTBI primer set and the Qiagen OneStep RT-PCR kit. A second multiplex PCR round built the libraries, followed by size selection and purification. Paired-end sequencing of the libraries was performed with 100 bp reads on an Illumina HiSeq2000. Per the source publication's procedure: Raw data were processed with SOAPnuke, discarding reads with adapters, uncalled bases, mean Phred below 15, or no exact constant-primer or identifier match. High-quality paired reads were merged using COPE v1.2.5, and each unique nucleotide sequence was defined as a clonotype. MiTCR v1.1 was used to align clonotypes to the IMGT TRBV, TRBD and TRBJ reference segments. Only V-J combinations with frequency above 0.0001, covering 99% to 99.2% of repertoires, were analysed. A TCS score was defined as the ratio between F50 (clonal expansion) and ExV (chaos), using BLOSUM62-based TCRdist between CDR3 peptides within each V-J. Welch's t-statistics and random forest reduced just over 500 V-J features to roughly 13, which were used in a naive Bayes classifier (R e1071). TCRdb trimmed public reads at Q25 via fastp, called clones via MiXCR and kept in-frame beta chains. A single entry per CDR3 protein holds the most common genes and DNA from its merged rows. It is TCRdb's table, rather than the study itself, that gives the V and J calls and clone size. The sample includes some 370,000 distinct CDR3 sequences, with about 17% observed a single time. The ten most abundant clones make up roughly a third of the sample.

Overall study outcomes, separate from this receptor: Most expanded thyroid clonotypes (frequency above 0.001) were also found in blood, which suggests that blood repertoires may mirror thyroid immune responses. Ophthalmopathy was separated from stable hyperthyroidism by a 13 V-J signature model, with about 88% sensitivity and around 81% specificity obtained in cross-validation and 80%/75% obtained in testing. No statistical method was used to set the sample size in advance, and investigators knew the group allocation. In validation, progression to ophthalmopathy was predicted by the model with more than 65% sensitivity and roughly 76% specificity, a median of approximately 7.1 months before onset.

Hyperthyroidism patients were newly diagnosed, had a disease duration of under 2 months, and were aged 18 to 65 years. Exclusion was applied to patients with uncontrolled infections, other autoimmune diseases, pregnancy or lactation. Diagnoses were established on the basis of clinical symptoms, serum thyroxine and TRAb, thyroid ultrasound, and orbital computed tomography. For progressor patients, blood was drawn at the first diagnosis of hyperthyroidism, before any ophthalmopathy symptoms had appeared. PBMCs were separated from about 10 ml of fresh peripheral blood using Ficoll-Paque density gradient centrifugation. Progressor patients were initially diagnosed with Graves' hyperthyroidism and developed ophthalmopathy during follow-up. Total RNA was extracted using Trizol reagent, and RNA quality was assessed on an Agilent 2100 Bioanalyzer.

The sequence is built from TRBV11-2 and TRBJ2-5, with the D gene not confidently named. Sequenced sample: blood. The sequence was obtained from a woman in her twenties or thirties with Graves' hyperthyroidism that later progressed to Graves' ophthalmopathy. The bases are TGTGCCAGCAGCTTAGCCACACTACAAGAGACCCAGTACTTC. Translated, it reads CASSLATLQETQYF.